These T cell receptor beta chains were read from a single sample in a study of CD8 T cells in ankylosing spondylitis. TCRdb reanalysed the 5' RACE reads using MiXCR and keeps one entry per CDR3 protein. Of more than 650,000 distinct CDR3 sequences in the sample, about 10% were seen once. Sample: blood, either unsorted or a sorted T cell fraction (not recorded which). Receptor source: a male donor with ankylosing spondylitis. CDR3s include the opening cysteine and the closing phenylalanine or tryptophan. D genes are given only for firm matches. Size is stated for part of the rows, as once, few or many counts, or as a class when the clone is expanded.

v_gene: TRBV10-3
abundance: .
j_gene: TRBJ2-7
d_gene: TRBD2
CDR3nt: TGTGCCATCAGTAAGGCGTCCAGCGGGAGAATTTACGAGCAGTACTTC
CDR3aa: CAISKASSGRIYEQYF

v_gene: TRBV4-3
abundance: .
j_gene: TRBJ2-1
d_gene: .
CDR3nt: TGCGCCAGCAGCCAAGAAGGACCGGCTTACACGAATGAGCAGTTCTTC
CDR3aa: CASSQEGPAYTNEQFF

v_gene: TRBV6-5
abundance: many
j_gene: TRBJ2-3
d_gene: .
CDR3nt: TGTGCCACCCGGGGGTGGGCAGATACGCAGTATTTT
CDR3aa: CATRGWADTQYF

v_gene: TRBV5-1
abundance: .
j_gene: TRBJ2-1
d_gene: TRBD2
CDR3nt: TGCGCCAGCAATATAGGACTAGCGGGAGAGTATGAGCAGTTCTTC
CDR3aa: CASNIGLAGEYEQFF

v_gene: TRBV4-1
abundance: .
j_gene: TRBJ2-1
d_gene: .
CDR3nt: TGCGCCAGCAGCGACCTTTCGAAAGGAGGGCACAATGAGCAGTTCTTC
CDR3aa: CASSDLSKGGHNEQFF

v_gene: TRBV30
abundance: many
j_gene: TRBJ2-2
d_gene: .
CDR3nt: TGTGCCTGGAGTAGAGCCGGGGAGCTGTTTTTT
CDR3aa: CAWSRAGELFF

v_gene: TRBV20-1
abundance: .
j_gene: TRBJ2-4
d_gene: TRBD2
CDR3nt: TGCAGTGCTGCGGGAGGGGCCAAAAACATTCAGTACTTC
CDR3aa: CSAAGGAKNIQYF

v_gene: TRBV12-3/TRBV12-4
abundance: .
j_gene: TRBJ2-3
d_gene: .
CDR3nt: TGTGCCAGCAGTGTAGAACAAGGTCCAGATACGCAGTATTTT
CDR3aa: CASSVEQGPDTQYF

v_gene: TRBV5-1
abundance: many
j_gene: TRBJ1-3
d_gene: .
CDR3nt: TGCGCCAGCAGCTACGGGACACAAGGAAACACCATATATTTT
CDR3aa: CASSYGTQGNTIYF

v_gene: TRBV29-1
abundance: many
j_gene: TRBJ1-1
d_gene: TRBD1
CDR3nt: TGCAGCGTTAGGGCTGGGTCAGGGGGAACTGAAGCTTTCTTT
CDR3aa: CSVRAGSGGTEAFF

v_gene: TRBV5-5
abundance: few
j_gene: TRBJ1-4
d_gene: .
CDR3nt: TGTGCCAGCAGTGTCGGGACCGGGGGTGAAAAACTGTTTTTT
CDR3aa: CASSVGTGGEKLFF